The clone carrying this TCR beta chain was seen only once. No antigen is known for it. Culture lasted roughly eleven days before CD4+ T cell isolation. IL-2 medium was substituted for half the medium on days 3 and 7. This entry belongs to a study of vaccination effects on CD4 cells after COVID-19. In the study overall: Viral peptide pools were used in the ViraFEST assay to expand antigen-specific CD4+ T cells, and sequencing came afterward. Two million PBMC per well received 7.5 to 10 IU/ml IL-2 and approximately 11 ug/ml peptides in culture. Study outcomes and limitations: By a late point after vaccination, infection- and vaccine-induced clones had shrunk markedly through clonal contraction.

This CDR3 spans 20 amino acids. V dropped 0 bases and J dropped 4; count of bases not matched to a gene: 19. CDR1 and CDR2 from the germline V gene are SGHNT and YYREEE (reference sequence). Sequencing used immunoSEQ multiplex PCR; TCRdb keeps in-frame clones, though not all of them. The sample consists of about 35,000 clones, about 65% of them appearing once. The chain joins TRBV5-4 to TRBJ2-1; 7 positions agree with TRBD2. This sequence originates from a human donor who received a COVID-19 vaccine. Sample: CD4+ T cells from PBMCs cultured without peptide, taken before COVID-19 vaccination. DNA for the CDR3: TGTGCCAGCAGCTTGGGGGCTAGCGGACTCAAACTCAATTCGTACAATGAGCAGTTCTTC. Encoded protein: CASSLGASGLKLNSYNEQFF.